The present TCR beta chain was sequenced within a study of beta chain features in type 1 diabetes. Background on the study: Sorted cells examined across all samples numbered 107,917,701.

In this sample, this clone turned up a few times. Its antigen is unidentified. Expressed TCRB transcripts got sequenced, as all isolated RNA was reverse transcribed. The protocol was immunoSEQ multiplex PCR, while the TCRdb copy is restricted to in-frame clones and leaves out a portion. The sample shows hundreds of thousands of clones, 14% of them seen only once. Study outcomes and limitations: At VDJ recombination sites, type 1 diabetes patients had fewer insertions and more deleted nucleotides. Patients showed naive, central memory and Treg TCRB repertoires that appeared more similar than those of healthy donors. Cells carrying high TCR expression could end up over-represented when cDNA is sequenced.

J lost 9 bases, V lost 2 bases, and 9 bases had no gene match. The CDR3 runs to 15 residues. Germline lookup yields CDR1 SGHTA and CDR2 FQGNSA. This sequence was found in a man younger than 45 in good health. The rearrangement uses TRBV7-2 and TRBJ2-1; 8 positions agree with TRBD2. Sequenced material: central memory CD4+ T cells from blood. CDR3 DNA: TGTGCCAGCAGCTTAAGGACTAGCTGGACCGGTGAGCAGTTCTTC. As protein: CASSLRTSWTGEQFF.